Described below is a single TCR beta chain sequence and its context. This specimen comes from a study of CD8 T cells in Susac syndrome. RNA totalling roughly 0.45 to 1 ug underwent reverse transcription with random hexamers. Across 54 Vbeta and 13 Jbeta, TCR beta CDR3 was amplified with immunoSEQ multiplex PCR. TCRdb itself ran the immunoSEQ multiplex PCR reads through MiXCR, one entry per CDR3 protein. The table lists 150,000 to 200,000 distinct CDR3 sequences, 90% to 95% of them singletons. The CDR3 loop spans 14 amino acids. Trimming stripped 6 bases from V and 2 bases from J, with 14 bases between. Germline loops: CDR1 LNHDA, CDR2 SQIVND (reference sequence). The sequenced target, TCR beta, came from blood CD8+ and CD4+ T cells. TEMRA cells were FACS-enriched, while CD8+ and CD4+ T cells were negatively isolated.

The sequencing sample was made of CD4+ T cells from PBMCs. V and J are TRBV19 and TRBJ2-7; no clear D gene. This clonotype was obtained from a human donor with multiple sclerosis. CDR3 nucleotide sequence: TGTGCCAGTAGCCTTGCGTGGGGTCCCTACGAGCAGTACTTC. This gives the protein CASSLAWGPYEQYF.